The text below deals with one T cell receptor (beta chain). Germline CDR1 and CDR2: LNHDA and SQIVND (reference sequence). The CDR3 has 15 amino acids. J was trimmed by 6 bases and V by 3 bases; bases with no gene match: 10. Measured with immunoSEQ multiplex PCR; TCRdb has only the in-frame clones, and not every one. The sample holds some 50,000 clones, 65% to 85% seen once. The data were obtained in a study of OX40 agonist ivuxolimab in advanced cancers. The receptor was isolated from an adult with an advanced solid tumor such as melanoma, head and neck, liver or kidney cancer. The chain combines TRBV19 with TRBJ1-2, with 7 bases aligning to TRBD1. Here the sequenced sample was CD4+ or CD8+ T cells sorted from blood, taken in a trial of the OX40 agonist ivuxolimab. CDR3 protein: CASSIQHDRENGYTF. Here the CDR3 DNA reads TGTGCCAGTAGTATCCAGCACGACAGGGAGAATGGCTACACCTTC.